The TCR beta chain under discussion was sequenced for a study of T cells in Graves' hyperthyroidism and ophthalmopathy. This CDR3 has 14 amino acids. Germline CDR1 is SGHVS and CDR2 is FQNEAQ. V dropped 3 bases and J dropped 4; count of bases not matched to a gene: 4. This clonotype was observed at least ten times. Its antigen is unknown. Using RNA transcripts as the source, TCR beta CDR3 regions were amplified. Initially, a first-round RT-PCR of the TCR CDR3 employed the HTBI primer set. TCRdb reprocessed the multiplex PCR reads via MiXCR and lists one record per CDR3 protein. The top ten hold about 49% of the sample, which has 300,000 or so distinct CDR3 sequences, about 20% seen once. Study results and caveats: A median around 6.8 months before onset, the model predicted ophthalmopathy. Ophthalmopathy could be told apart from stable hyperthyroidism with a 13 V-J model. Most clonotypes expanded in thyroid above 0.001 were likewise present in blood.

The sequencing sample was made of blood. The chain couples TRBV7-8 to TRBJ2-3; 7 bases line up with TRBD2. The clonotype originates from a woman between 45 and 65 years old with Graves' hyperthyroidism. Here the CDR3 reads CASSLGGVADTQYF. In nucleotides, the CDR3 is TGTGCCAGCAGCTTGGGGGGGGTAGCAGATACGCAGTATTTT. Complete variable domain (other parts from reference TRBV7-8 and TRBJ2-3): GAGVSQSPRYKVAKRGQDVALRCDPISGHVSLFWYQQALGQGPEFLTYFQNEAQLDKSGLPSDRFFAERPEGSVSTLKIQRTQQEDSAVYLCASSLGGVADTQYFGPGTRLTVL.